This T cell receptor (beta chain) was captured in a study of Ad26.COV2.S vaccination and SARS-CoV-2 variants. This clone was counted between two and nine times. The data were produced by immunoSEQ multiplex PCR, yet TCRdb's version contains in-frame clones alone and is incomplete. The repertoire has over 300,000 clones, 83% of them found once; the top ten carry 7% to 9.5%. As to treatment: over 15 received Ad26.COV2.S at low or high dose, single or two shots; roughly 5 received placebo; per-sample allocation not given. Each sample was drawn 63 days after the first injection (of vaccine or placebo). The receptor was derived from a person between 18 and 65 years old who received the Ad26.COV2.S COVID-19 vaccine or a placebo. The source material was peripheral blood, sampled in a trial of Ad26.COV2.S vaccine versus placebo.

DNA of the CDR3: TGCGCCAGCAGCTTCGGACAGCTCACAGATACGCAGTATTTT. This sequence encodes CASSFGQLTDTQYF. The chain is built from TRBV5-1 and TRBJ2-3; D is possibly TRBD1 (6 bases). Germline-derived CDR1 and CDR2 are SGHRS and YFSETQ. Between the trimmed V and J ends, which lost 2 bases and 2 bases, there was a span of 9 bases. The CDR3 has 14 residues.